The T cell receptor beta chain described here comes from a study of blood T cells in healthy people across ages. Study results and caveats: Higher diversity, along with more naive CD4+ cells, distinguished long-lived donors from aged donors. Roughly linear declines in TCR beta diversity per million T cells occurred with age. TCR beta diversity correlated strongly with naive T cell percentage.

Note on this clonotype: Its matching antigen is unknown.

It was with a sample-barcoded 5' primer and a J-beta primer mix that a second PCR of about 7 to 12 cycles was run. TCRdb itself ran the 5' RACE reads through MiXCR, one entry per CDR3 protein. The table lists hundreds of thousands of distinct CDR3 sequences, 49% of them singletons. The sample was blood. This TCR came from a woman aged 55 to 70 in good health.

DNA of the CDR3: TGTGCCAGCAGAACCCGGACAGGGAAAAACATTCAGTACTTC. Its protein product is CASRTRTGKNIQYF. The chain carries TRBV28 and TRBJ2-4; 8 bases align to TRBD1. Germline values: CDR1 MDHEN, CDR2 SYDVKM. This CDR3 contains 14 residues. V lost 6 bases to trimming and J lost 4 bases; unmatched junction nucleotides: 5.